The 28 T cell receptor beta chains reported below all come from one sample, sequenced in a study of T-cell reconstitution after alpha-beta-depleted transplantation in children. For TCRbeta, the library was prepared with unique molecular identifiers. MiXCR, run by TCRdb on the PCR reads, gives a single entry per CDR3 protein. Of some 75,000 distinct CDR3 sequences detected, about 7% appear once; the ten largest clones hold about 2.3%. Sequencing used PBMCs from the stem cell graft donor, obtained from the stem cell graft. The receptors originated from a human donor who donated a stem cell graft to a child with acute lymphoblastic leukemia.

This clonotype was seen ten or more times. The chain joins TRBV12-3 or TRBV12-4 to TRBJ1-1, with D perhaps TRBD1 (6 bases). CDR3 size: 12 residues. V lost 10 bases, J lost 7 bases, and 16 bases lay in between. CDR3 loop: CATGGGLGEAFF. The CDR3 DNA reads TGTGCCACCGGTGGGGGGCTTGGTGAAGCTTTCTTT.

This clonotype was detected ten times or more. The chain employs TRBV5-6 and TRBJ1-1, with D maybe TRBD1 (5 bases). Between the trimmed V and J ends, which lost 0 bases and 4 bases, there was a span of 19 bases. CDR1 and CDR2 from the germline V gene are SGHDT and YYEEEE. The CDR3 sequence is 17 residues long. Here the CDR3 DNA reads TGTGCCAGCAGCTTGGGCGCAGCAGGGTTTTTGCGCACTGAAGCTTTCTTT. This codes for CASSLGAAGFLRTEAFF.

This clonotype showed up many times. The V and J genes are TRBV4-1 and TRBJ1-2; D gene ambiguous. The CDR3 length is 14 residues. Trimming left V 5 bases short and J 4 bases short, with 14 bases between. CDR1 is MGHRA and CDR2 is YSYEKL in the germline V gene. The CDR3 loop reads CASSFPRGGYGYTF. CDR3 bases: TGCGCCAGCAGCTTCCCCCGGGGAGGCTATGGCTACACCTTC.

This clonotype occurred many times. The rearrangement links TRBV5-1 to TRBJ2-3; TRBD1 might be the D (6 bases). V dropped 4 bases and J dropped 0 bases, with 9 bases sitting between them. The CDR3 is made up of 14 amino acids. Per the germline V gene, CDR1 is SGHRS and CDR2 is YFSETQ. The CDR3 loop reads CASSPGQSTDTQYF. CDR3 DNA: TGCGCCAGCAGCCCCGGACAGAGCACAGATACGCAGTATTTT. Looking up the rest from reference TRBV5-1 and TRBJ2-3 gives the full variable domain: KAGVTQTPRYLIKTRGQQVTLSCSPISGHRSVSWYQQTPGQGLQFLFEYFSETQRNKGNFPGRFSGRQFSNSRSEMNVSTLELGDSALYLCASSPGQSTDTQYFGPGTRLTVL.

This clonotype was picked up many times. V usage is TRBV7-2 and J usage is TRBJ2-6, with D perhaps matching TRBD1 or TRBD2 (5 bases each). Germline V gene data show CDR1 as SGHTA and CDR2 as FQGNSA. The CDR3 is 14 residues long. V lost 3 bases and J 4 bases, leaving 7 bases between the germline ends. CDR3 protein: CASSLGVGANVLTF. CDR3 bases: TGTGCCAGCAGCTTGGGGGTCGGGGCCAACGTCCTGACTTTC.

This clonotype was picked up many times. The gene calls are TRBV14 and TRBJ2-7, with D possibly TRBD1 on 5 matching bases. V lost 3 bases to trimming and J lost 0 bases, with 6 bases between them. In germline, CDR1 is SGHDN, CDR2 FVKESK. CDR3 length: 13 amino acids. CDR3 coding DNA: TGTGCCAGCAGCCATGGACACTCCTACGAGCAGTACTTC. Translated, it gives CASSHGHSYEQYF.

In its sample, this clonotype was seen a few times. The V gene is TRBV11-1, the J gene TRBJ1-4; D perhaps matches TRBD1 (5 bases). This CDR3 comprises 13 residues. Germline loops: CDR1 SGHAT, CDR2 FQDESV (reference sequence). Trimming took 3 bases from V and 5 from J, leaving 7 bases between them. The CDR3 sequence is CASSLTENEKLFF. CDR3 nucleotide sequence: TGTGCCAGCAGCTTGACAGAGAATGAAAAACTGTTTTTT.

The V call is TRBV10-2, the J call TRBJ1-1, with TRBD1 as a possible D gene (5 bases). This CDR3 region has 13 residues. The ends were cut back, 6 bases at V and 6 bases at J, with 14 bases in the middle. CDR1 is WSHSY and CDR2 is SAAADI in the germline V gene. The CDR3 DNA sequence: TGCGCCAGCAGGGCAGACAGTTTCGCTGAAGCTTTCTTT. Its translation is CASRADSFAEAFF.

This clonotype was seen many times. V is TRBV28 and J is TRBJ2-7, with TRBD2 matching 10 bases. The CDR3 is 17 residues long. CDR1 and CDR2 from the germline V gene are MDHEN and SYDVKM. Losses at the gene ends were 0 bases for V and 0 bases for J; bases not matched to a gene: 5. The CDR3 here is CASSLWGLAKSSYEQYF. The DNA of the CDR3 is TGTGCCAGCAGTTTATGGGGACTAGCGAAAAGCTCCTACGAGCAGTACTTC.

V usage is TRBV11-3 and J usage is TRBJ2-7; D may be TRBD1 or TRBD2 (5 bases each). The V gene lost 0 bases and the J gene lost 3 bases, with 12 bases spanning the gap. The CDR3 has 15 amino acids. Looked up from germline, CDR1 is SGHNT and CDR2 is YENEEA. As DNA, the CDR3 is TGTGCCAGCAGCTTAGAGACGGGACCAGACTACGAGCAGTACTTC. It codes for CASSLETGPDYEQYF.

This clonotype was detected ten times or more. CDR3 nucleotide sequence: TGCAGCGTTGAGATCGGGGGGTTTGGAGATACGCAGTATTTT. This encodes CSVEIGGFGDTQYF. The genes are TRBV29-1 and TRBJ2-3, with TRBD2 identical over 7 bases. CDR1 and CDR2 from the germline V gene are SQVTM and ANQGSEA. V dropped 3 bases and J dropped 5; count of bases not matched to a gene: 8. The CDR3 loop spans 14 amino acids.

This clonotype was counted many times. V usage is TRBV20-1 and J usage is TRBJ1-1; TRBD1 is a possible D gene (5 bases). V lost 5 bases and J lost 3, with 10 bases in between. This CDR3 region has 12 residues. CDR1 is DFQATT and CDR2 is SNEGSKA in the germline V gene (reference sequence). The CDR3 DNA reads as TGCAGTGCTCGGCTGGGGGACACTGAAGCTTTCTTT. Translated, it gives CSARLGDTEAFF.

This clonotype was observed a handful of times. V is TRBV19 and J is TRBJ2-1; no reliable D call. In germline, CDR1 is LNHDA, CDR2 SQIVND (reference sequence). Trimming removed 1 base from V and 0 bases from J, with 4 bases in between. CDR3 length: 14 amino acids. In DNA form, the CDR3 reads TGTGCCAGTAGTATAGGGGGCTCCTACAATGAGCAGTTCTTC. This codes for CASSIGGSYNEQFF.

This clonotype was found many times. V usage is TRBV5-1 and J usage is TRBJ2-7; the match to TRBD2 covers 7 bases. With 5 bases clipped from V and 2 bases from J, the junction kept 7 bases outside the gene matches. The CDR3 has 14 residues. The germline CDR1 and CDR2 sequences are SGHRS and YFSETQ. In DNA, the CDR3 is TGCGCCAGCAGGTCAGCGGGGCTGACCTACGAGCAGTACTTC. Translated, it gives CASRSAGLTYEQYF.

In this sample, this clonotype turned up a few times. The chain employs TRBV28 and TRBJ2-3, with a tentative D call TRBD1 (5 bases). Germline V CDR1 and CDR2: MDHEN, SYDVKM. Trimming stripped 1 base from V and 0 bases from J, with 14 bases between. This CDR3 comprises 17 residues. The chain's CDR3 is CASSLYLPGKSTDTQYF. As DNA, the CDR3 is TGTGCCAGCAGTTTATATCTTCCAGGGAAGAGCACAGATACGCAGTATTTT. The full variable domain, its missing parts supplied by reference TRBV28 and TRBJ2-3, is DVKVTQSSRYLVKRTGEKVFLECVQDMDHENMFWYRQDPGLGLRLIYFSYDVKMKEKGDIPEGYSVSREKKERFSLILESASTNQTSMYLCASSLYLPGKSTDTQYFGPGTRLTVL.

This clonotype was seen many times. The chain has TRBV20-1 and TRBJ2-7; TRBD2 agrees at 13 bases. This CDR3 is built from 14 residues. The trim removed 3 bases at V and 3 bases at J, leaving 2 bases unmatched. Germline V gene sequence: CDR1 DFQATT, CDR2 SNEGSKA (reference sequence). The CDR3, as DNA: TGCAGTGCTAGGGGACTAGCGGGGATCTACGAGCAGTACTTC. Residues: CSARGLAGIYEQYF.

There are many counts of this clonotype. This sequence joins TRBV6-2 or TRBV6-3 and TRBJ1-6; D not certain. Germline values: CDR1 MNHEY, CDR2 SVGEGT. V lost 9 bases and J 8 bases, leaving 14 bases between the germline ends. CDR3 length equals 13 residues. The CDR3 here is CASLLAGHSPLHF. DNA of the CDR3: TGTGCCAGTCTCCTGGCCGGGCATTCACCCCTCCACTTT.

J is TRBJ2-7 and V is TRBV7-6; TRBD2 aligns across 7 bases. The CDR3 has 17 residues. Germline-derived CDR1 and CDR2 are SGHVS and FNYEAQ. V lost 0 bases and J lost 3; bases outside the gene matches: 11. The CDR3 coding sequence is TGTGCCAGCAGCTTAGCCCGGGCGGGGGAGCTCTTCTACGAGCAGTACTTC. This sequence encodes CASSLARAGELFYEQYF.

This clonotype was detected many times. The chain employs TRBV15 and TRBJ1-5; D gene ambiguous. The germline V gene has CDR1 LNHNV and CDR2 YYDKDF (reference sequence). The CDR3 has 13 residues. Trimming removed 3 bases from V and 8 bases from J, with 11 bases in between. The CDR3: CATSRSGNEPQHF. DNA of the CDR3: TGTGCCACCAGCAGGTCCGGGAATGAGCCCCAGCATTTT.

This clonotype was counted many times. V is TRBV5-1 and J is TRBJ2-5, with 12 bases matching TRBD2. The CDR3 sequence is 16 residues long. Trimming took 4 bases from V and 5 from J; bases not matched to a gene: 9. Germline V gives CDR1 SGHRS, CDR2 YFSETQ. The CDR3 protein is CASSPGASGGAETQYF. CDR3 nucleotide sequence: TGCGCCAGCAGCCCGGGCGCTAGCGGGGGGGCGGAGACCCAGTACTTC.

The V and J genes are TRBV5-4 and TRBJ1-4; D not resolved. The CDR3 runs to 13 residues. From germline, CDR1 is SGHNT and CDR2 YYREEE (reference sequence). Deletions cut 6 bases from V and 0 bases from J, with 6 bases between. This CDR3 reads CASKSATNEKLFF. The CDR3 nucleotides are TGTGCCAGCAAGAGTGCAACTAATGAAAAACTGTTTTTT.

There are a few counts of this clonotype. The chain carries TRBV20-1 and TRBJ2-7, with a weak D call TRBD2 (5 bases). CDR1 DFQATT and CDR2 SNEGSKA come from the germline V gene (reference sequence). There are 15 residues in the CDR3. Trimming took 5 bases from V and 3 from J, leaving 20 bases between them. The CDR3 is CSAPTLVLGGYEQYF. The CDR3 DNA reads TGCAGTGCTCCGACGCTTGTACTAGGTGGCTACGAGCAGTACTTC.

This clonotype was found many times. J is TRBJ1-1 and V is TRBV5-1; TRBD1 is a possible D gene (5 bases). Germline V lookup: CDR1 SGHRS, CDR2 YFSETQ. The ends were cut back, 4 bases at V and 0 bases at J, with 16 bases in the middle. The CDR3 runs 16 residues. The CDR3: CASSAGPGPLNTEAFF. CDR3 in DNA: TGCGCCAGCAGCGCCGGCCCGGGGCCTTTGAACACTGAAGCTTTCTTT.

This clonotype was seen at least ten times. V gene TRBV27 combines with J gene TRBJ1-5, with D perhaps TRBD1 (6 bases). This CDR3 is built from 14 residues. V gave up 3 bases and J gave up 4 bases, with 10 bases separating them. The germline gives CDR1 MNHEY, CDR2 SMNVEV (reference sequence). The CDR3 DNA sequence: TGTGCCAGCAGTTTGGGGACATTTAATCAGCCCCAGCATTTT. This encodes CASSLGTFNQPQHF.

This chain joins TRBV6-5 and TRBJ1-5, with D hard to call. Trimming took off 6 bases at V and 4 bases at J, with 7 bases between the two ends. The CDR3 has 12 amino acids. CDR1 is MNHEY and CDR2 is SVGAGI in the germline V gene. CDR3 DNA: TGTGCCAGCAGGCGAGCAAATCAGCCCCAGCATTTT. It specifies CASRRANQPQHF.

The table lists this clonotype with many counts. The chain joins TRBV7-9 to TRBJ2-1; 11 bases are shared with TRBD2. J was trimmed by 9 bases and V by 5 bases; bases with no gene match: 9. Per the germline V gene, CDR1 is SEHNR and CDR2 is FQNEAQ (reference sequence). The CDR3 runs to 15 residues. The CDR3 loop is CASSAILAGGREQFF. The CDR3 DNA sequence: TGTGCCAGCAGCGCGATTCTAGCGGGGGGCCGTGAGCAGTTCTTC. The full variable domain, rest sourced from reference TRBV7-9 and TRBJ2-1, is DTGVSQNPRHKITKRGQNVTFRCDPISEHNRLYWYRQTLGQGPEFLTYFQNEAQLEKSRLLSDRFSAERPKGSFSTLEIQRTEQGDSAMYLCASSAILAGGREQFFGPGTRLTVL.

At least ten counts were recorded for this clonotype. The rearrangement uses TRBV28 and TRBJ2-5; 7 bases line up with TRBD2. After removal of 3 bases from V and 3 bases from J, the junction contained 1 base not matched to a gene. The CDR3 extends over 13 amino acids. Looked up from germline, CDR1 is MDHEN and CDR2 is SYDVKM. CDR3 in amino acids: CASSFGLEETQYF. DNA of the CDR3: TGTGCCAGCAGTTTCGGACTAGAAGAGACCCAGTACTTC.

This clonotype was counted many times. The CDR3 protein is CATSRDRLAETQYF. DNA for the CDR3: TGTGCCACCAGCAGAGATCGACTAGCTGAGACCCAGTACTTC. This sequence joins TRBV15 and TRBJ2-5; 7 positions agree with TRBD2. Unmatched junction bases numbered 3, after V lost 0 bases and J lost 5 bases. Germline V gene sequence: CDR1 LNHNV, CDR2 YYDKDF (reference sequence). CDR3 length: 14 residues.